This TCR beta chain was sequenced in a study of T cell changes during pregnancy in multiple sclerosis. The protocol was immunoSEQ multiplex PCR, while the TCRdb copy is restricted to in-frame clones and leaves out a portion. Here the sample spans over 45,000 clones, about nine tenths being singletons. This clone has just one count. This CDR3 is 11 amino acids long. CDR1 and CDR2 (germline): DFQATT, SNEGSKA (reference sequence). V lost 6 bases to trimming and J lost 9 bases, with 12 bases between them. The clonotype was recovered from a female donor with multiple sclerosis, enrolled in a pregnancy study. V usage is TRBV20-1 and J usage is TRBJ2-1; D not resolved. Specimen: CD4+ T cells from peripheral blood mononuclear cells, collected in the second trimester of pregnancy. The CDR3 DNA reads as TGCAGTGCAACCCTTGGCCGTGAGCAGTTCTTC. Translating gives CSATLGREQFF.